The entry below describes one TCR beta chain. This CDR3 is 15 amino acids long. Per germline, CDR1 SGHTA and CDR2 FQGNSA. The ends lost 3 bases at V and 4 bases at J; junction bases unmatched: 3. These data originate in a study of cytomegalovirus exposure and HLA in healthy donors. This PCR relied on a set of 60 Vbeta primers and 13 Jbeta primers. Some clones are missing from TCRdb's copy, which holds only in-frame ones; the method was immunoSEQ multiplex PCR. The table lists about 140,000 clones, just under 85% of them singletons. Specimen: PBMCs. This receptor was obtained from a man aged 30 to 39 in good health and CMV-seropositive. The chain carries TRBV7-2 and TRBJ2-7, with 13 bases aligning to TRBD2. The CDR3, as DNA: TGTGCCAGCAGCTTTAGGACTAGCGGGAGATACGAGCAGTACTTC. Amino acid sequence: CASSFRTSGRYEQYF.